These 30 T cell receptor beta chains originate from one sample sequenced in a study of T cell responses to AZD1222 COVID-19 vaccine. Data came from immunoSEQ multiplex PCR; TCRdb stores just in-frame clones and leaves some out. The sample contains roughly 150,000 clones, about 88% of which appear only once. The input for sequencing was peripheral blood, taken after recovery from COVID-19. These receptors all stem from an adult who had recovered from COVID-19.

The V call is TRBV5-4, the J call TRBJ2-2, with 13 bases aligning to TRBD2. Germline V lookup: CDR1 SGHNT, CDR2 YYREEE (reference sequence). V lost 5 bases and J lost 7; bases outside the gene matches: 5. This CDR3 is 15 amino acids long. This chain's CDR3 is CASSKGTSGVGELFF. Here the CDR3 DNA reads TGTGCCAGCAGTAAAGGGACTAGCGGGGTCGGGGAGCTGTTTTTT.

This clone was counted a few times. The chain couples TRBV20-1 to TRBJ2-3; 7 bases line up with TRBD2. CDR1 is DFQATT, CDR2 SNEGSKA, per germline (reference sequence). J gave up 5 bases and V 3 bases, and 11 bases lay outside the gene matches. The CDR3 has 15 residues. The DNA of the CDR3 is TGCAGTGCTAGTCAGGGCGGGAGTTGGGGAGATACGCAGTATTTT. It is translated as CSASQGGSWGDTQYF.

In this sample, this clone turned up a few times. The chain carries TRBV7-9 and TRBJ1-4, with D unclear. The germline V gene encodes CDR1 SEHNR and CDR2 FQNEAQ (reference sequence). The V end lost 5 bases, the J end lost 10 bases, and 17 bases lay between the germline ends. CDR3 length: 14 amino acids. This CDR3 is CASSARDPRGKLFF. The CDR3 bases are TGTGCCAGCAGCGCGAGAGATCCGAGAGGAAAACTGTTTTTT.

The gene calls are TRBV10-1 and TRBJ2-3; D is unresolved. In germline, CDR1 is WNHNN, CDR2 SYGVQD (reference sequence). The V gene lost 4 bases and the J gene lost 2 bases, with 7 bases spanning the gap. The CDR3 loop spans 13 amino acids. DNA of the CDR3: TGCGCCAGCAGTGCCGGGTACACAGATACGCAGTATTTT. Translation: CASSAGYTDTQYF.

The chain is built from TRBV10-3 and TRBJ1-5, with no clear D. Germline CDR1 is ENHRY and CDR2 is SYGVKD. V lost 4 bases and J lost 2, with 12 bases in between. This CDR3 region has 15 residues. CDR3 DNA sequence: TGTGCCATCAGTGGGGGTCCGAGCGGCAATCAGCCCCAGCATTTT. Translating it yields CAISGGPSGNQPQHF.

V gene TRBV28 combines with J gene TRBJ1-4; weak D call: TRBD1 (5 bases). The CDR3 covers 16 residues. CDR1 and CDR2 (germline): MDHEN, SYDVKM. Trimming stripped 9 bases from V and 0 bases from J, with 17 bases between. Here the CDR3 reads CASKGLLVATNEKLFF. For the CDR3, the DNA is TGTGCCAGTAAGGGACTCCTGGTAGCAACTAATGAAAAACTGTTTTTT.

The gene calls are TRBV2 and TRBJ2-5, with TRBD2 matching 9 bases. CDR1 SNHLY and CDR2 FYNNEI come from the germline V gene. This CDR3 is built from 14 residues. V was clipped by 6 bases and J by 4 bases; unmatched bases: 6. CDR3 in amino acids: CASRYSGSRETQYF. The CDR3 coding sequence is TGTGCCAGCAGATATAGCGGGAGCAGAGAGACCCAGTACTTC.

J is TRBJ2-1 and V is TRBV4-2; the match to TRBD2 covers 8 bases. Germline CDR1 LGHNA, CDR2 YNFKEQ. Germline trimming cut 1 base from V and 2 bases from J; bases unmatched to any gene: 4. This CDR3 spans 16 amino acids. CDR3 nucleotides: TGTGCCAGCAGCCAAGTCAGCGGGGGAACCTACAATGAGCAGTTCTTC. It encodes CASSQVSGGTYNEQFF.

This chain links TRBV27 with TRBJ2-7; D may be TRBD1 (6 bases). The CDR3 totals 14 residues. From germline, CDR1 is MNHEY and CDR2 SMNVEV (reference sequence). The V gene lost 6 bases and the J gene lost 0 bases, with 12 bases spanning the gap. CDR3 in amino acids: CASSRQVSSYEQYF. The CDR3, as DNA: TGTGCCAGCAGCCGACAGGTGAGCTCCTACGAGCAGTACTTC.

The CDR3 nucleotides are TGTGCCAGCAGCTCGTTTGGGCTAGCGGGGGCCACAGATACGCAGTATTTT. Translated: CASSSFGLAGATDTQYF. The rearrangement links TRBV7-2 to TRBJ2-3; 10 nucleotides match TRBD2. This CDR3 is 17 amino acids long. The ends lost 4 bases at V and 2 bases at J; junction bases unmatched: 9. Germline CDR1 SGHTA, CDR2 FQGNSA.

This clone was detected once. This chain's CDR3 is CASSLVGQGYSPLHF. The CDR3 DNA reads as TGTGCCAGCAGCCTGGTCGGGCAGGGTTATTCACCCCTCCACTTT. The V gene is TRBV5-6, the J gene TRBJ1-6; weak D call: TRBD1 (5 bases). The CDR3 contains 15 residues. Germline V gene lookup returns CDR1 SGHDT and CDR2 YYEEEE. V was shortened by 4 bases and J by 8 bases, with 16 bases between the two germline ends.

The chain recombines TRBV4-3 with TRBJ1-4; TRBD1 matches 8 bases. The CDR3 contains 17 residues. Per the germline V gene, CDR1 is LGHNA and CDR2 is YSLEER. The V gene end was trimmed by 2 bases and the J gene end by 3 bases; junction bases not matched to a gene: 8. The CDR3 bases are TGCGCCAGCAGCCAACTACAGGGGGGAGGATCTAATGAAAAACTGTTTTTT. Amino acids: CASSQLQGGGSNEKLFF.

The V gene is TRBV21-1, the J gene TRBJ1-4; the table calls TRBD1, which could not be checked here. TRBV21-1 represents a pseudogene. The CDR3 consists of 15 residues. The CDR3 sequence: CASSPTWDTHEKLFF. The CDR3 DNA sequence: TGTGCCAGCAGTCCCACCTGGGACACTCATGAAAAACTGTTTTTT.

The chain employs TRBV5-6 and TRBJ1-2; D is perhaps TRBD1 (5 bases). Germline V gives CDR1 SGHDT, CDR2 YYEEEE. The V gene lost 0 bases and the J gene lost 7 bases, with 10 bases spanning the gap. This CDR3 has 13 amino acids. The CDR3 spells CASSLDHGGGYTF. The CDR3 DNA reads TGTGCCAGCAGCTTGGATCATGGGGGTGGCTACACCTTC.

V usage is TRBV14 and J usage is TRBJ2-3; a weak D match, TRBD1 (7 bases). The CDR3 covers 15 residues. Germline loops: CDR1 SGHDN, CDR2 FVKESK. The V end lost 5 bases, the J end lost 0 bases, and 12 bases lay between the germline ends. This chain's CDR3 is CASSEQGTSTDTQYF. The DNA of the CDR3 is TGTGCCAGCAGCGAACAGGGGACTAGCACAGATACGCAGTATTTT. The whole variable domain, remainder taken from reference TRBV14 and TRBJ2-3, is EAGVTQFPSHSVIEKGQTVTLRCDPISGHDNLYWYRRVMGKEIKFLLHFVKESKQDESGMPNNRFLAERTGGTYSTLKVQPAELEDSGVYFCASSEQGTSTDTQYFGPGTRLTVL.

The chain employs TRBV15 and TRBJ2-7; 11 nucleotides match TRBD2. CDR1 and CDR2 (germline): LNHNV, YYDKDF (reference sequence). There are 16 residues in the CDR3. V gave up 1 base and J gave up 3 bases; unmatched junction bases: 5. This chain's CDR3 is CATSRGTSGRRYEQYF. The CDR3 DNA reads TGTGCCACCAGCAGAGGCACTAGCGGGAGACGCTACGAGCAGTACTTC.

This chain connects TRBV19 to TRBJ1-1, with D unresolved. V was shortened by 0 bases and J by 0 bases, with 8 bases between the two germline ends. The CDR3 contains 15 residues. CDR1 is LNHDA, CDR2 SQIVND, per germline (reference sequence). This chain's CDR3 is CASSIELFMNTEAFF. DNA for the CDR3: TGTGCCAGTAGTATAGAACTGTTTATGAACACTGAAGCTTTCTTT. The full variable domain, rest sourced from reference TRBV19 and TRBJ1-1, is DGGITQSPKYLFRKEGQNVTLSCEQNLNHDAMYWYRQDPGQGLRLIYYSQIVNDFQKGDIAEGYSVSREKKESFPLTVTSAQKNPTAFYLCASSIELFMNTEAFFGQGTRLTVV.

The J gene is TRBJ2-1, the V gene TRBV29-1; TRBD2 matches at 13 bases. The CDR3 covers 15 residues. V lost 5 bases to trimming and J lost 6 bases; unmatched junction nucleotides: 7. From germline, CDR1 is SQVTM and CDR2 ANQGSEA. Here the CDR3 DNA reads TGCAGCGTTTCGGGACTAGCGGGACGAGGCAATGAGCAGTTCTTC. Amino acid sequence: CSVSGLAGRGNEQFF.

The chain has TRBV19 and TRBJ2-7, with TRBD1 identical over 7 bases. The CDR3 sequence is 15 residues long. The germline V gene encodes CDR1 LNHDA and CDR2 SQIVND (reference sequence). Unmatched junction bases numbered 7, after V lost 5 bases and J lost 0 bases. Here the CDR3 reads CASSAGTVVSYEQYF. The CDR3 nucleotides are TGTGCCAGTAGTGCCGGGACAGTTGTCTCCTACGAGCAGTACTTC.

The chain carries TRBV9 and TRBJ1-4; 7 positions agree with TRBD1. The germline CDR1 and CDR2 sequences are SGDLS and YYNGEE. J was trimmed by 5 bases and V by 3 bases; bases with no gene match: 10. The CDR3 length is 16 residues. Written as DNA, the CDR3 is TGTGCCAGCAGCGCCATGGGCGGGACAGCGAATGAAAAACTGTTTTTT. Amino acid sequence: CASSAMGGTANEKLFF. Full variable domain (remainder filled in from reference TRBV9 and TRBJ1-4): DSGVTQTPKHLITATGQRVTLRCSPRSGDLSVYWYQQSLDQGLQFLIQYYNGEERAKGNILERFSAQQFPDLHSELNLSSLELGDSALYFCASSAMGGTANEKLFFGSGTQLSVL.

This chain links TRBV11-2 with TRBJ2-7, with TRBD1 matching 7 bases. Germline V gives CDR1 SGHAT, CDR2 FQNNGV. V dropped 0 bases and J dropped 4; count of bases not matched to a gene: 15. This CDR3 comprises 18 residues. This chain's CDR3 is CASSLEIVDRVRIYEQYF. The CDR3, as DNA: TGTGCCAGCAGCTTAGAAATCGTCGACAGGGTCAGAATTTACGAGCAGTACTTC.

The genes are TRBV19 and TRBJ2-1, with D perhaps matching TRBD2 (5 bases). The CDR3 runs 13 residues. The germline V and J ends were trimmed by 3 bases and 5 bases, with 8 bases remaining between them. Germline V gene data show CDR1 as LNHDA and CDR2 as SQIVND (reference sequence). The CDR3 sequence: CASSIRTHNEQFF. In DNA form, the CDR3 reads TGTGCCAGTAGTATCAGGACTCACAATGAGCAGTTCTTC.

This chain links TRBV5-1 with TRBJ2-2; 7 bases agree with TRBD2. V trimming: 0 bases; J trimming: 4 bases; junction bases outside the gene matches: 9. The CDR3 runs to 17 residues. CDR1 SGHRS and CDR2 YFSETQ come from the germline V gene. Here the CDR3 reads CASSLGWTRGSTGELFF. The CDR3 coding sequence is TGCGCCAGCAGCTTGGGGTGGACGCGGGGGAGCACCGGGGAGCTGTTTTTT. Full variable domain (missing parts from reference TRBV5-1 and TRBJ2-2): KAGVTQTPRYLIKTRGQQVTLSCSPISGHRSVSWYQQTPGQGLQFLFEYFSETQRNKGNFPGRFSGRQFSNSRSEMNVSTLELGDSALYLCASSLGWTRGSTGELFFGEGSRLTVL.

V gene TRBV7-2 combines with J gene TRBJ1-2; 7 nucleotides match TRBD1. The CDR3 length is 18 residues. From germline, CDR1 is SGHTA and CDR2 FQGNSA. J was trimmed by 2 bases and V by 1 base; bases with no gene match: 13. CDR3 in DNA: TGTGCCAGCAGCTTAGTCCGACAGGGTTCTTTAGCCAACTATGGCTACACCTTC. Encoded protein: CASSLVRQGSLANYGYTF. The variable domain in full, with the rest retrieved from reference TRBV7-2 and TRBJ1-2, is GAGVSQSPSNKVTEKGKDVELRCDPISGHTALYWYRQSLGQGLEFLIYFQGNSAPDKSGLPSDRFSAERTGGSVSTLTIQRTQQEDSAVYLCASSLVRQGSLANYGYTFGSGTRLTVV.

The genes are TRBV5-4 and TRBJ2-1, with 14 bases lining up with TRBD2. The germline V gene encodes CDR1 SGHNT and CDR2 YYREEE (reference sequence). The CDR3 runs to 18 residues. V lost 4 bases, J lost 4 bases, and 10 bases stayed unmatched. CDR3: CASSVGLAGVGGYNEQFF. The DNA of the CDR3 is TGTGCCAGCAGCGTGGGACTAGCGGGAGTTGGGGGGTACAATGAGCAGTTCTTC.

This chain connects TRBV27 to TRBJ2-1; TRBD1 agrees at 7 bases. The germline V gene has CDR1 MNHEY and CDR2 SMNVEV (reference sequence). Germline trimming cut 6 bases from V and 10 bases from J; bases unmatched to any gene: 12. The CDR3 is 14 residues long. The CDR3 coding sequence is TGTGCCAGCAGCCCAGTCATTGGACAGGCAGAGCAGTTCTTC. It codes for CASSPVIGQAEQFF.

The rearrangement links TRBV4-3 to TRBJ2-5; D may be TRBD2 (6 bases). This CDR3 region has 15 residues. V lost 0 bases to trimming and J lost 2 bases, with 10 bases between them. Germline V gene sequence: CDR1 LGHNA, CDR2 YSLEER. CDR3 sequence: CASSQERGTQETQYF. The CDR3, as DNA: TGCGCCAGCAGCCAAGAGCGGGGTACTCAAGAGACCCAGTACTTC.

J is TRBJ2-5 and V is TRBV4-1; D is ambiguous. This CDR3 spans 12 amino acids. The ends were cut back, 1 base at V and 5 bases at J, with 5 bases in the middle. CDR1 MGHRA and CDR2 YSYEKL come from the germline V gene. This CDR3 reads CASSQGYETQYF. DNA of the CDR3: TGCGCCAGCAGCCAAGGCTACGAGACCCAGTACTTC.

The chain joins TRBV2 to TRBJ2-3, with 11 bases fitting TRBD2. The CDR3 has 17 residues. The germline gives CDR1 SNHLY, CDR2 FYNNEI. With 2 bases clipped from V and 3 bases from J, the junction kept 7 bases outside the gene matches. The CDR3 DNA reads TGTGCCAGCAGTGAACGTGCTAGCGGGGGGCTAACAGATACGCAGTATTTT. Its translation: CASSERASGGLTDTQYF.

V is TRBV5-1 and J is TRBJ2-5; 14 nucleotides align to TRBD2. Germline-derived CDR1 and CDR2 are SGHRS and YFSETQ. The CDR3 runs 17 residues. The trim removed 4 bases at V and 7 bases at J, leaving 12 bases unmatched. The CDR3, as DNA: TGCGCCAGCAGCGGGGGACTAGCGGGGGCCCGCCTGGGGACCCAGTACTTC. This encodes CASSGGLAGARLGTQYF. Filled out from reference TRBV5-1 and TRBJ2-5, the complete variable domain reads KAGVTQTPRYLIKTRGQQVTLSCSPISGHRSVSWYQQTPGQGLQFLFEYFSETQRNKGNFPGRFSGRQFSNSRSEMNVSTLELGDSALYLCASSGGLAGARLGTQYFGPGTRLLVL.